Sequencing of this T cell receptor beta chain was carried out in a study of vaccination and CD4 T cells after COVID-19. Once obtained from cultured CD4+ T cells, the DNA was sequenced using the Oncomine TCR Beta short-read assay. A single record per CDR3 protein comes from TCRdb applying MiXCR to the PCR reads. The sample yields some 7,000 distinct CDR3 sequences, roughly 36% seen once. The treatment here: roughly 10-day PBMC culture with coronavirus spike peptide pools or control peptides (ViraFEST assay). An unexposed donor provided the CD4+ T cells, which were collected before the COVID-19 pandemic (2011-2018). CDR3 length equals 14 residues. J was trimmed by 6 bases and V by 4 bases; bases with no gene match: 4. Study-wide points: Convalescent patients gained a median 86.3% of their reactive clones only post-vaccination.

In regard to this clonotype: As yet, its antigen is unknown.

Sequenced input: CD4+ T cells from blood, cultured in vitro. The TCR was taken from a human donor in good health. The chain employs TRBV12-3 or TRBV12-4 and TRBJ1-2, with TRBD1 identical over 11 bases. The CDR3 region is CASSSRTGGDGYTF. The CDR3 DNA reads TGTGCCAGCAGTTCTAGGACAGGGGGCGATGGCTACACCTTC.